What follows describes a single T cell receptor beta chain. Its antigen is currently unknown. Unique molecular identifiers were present on the cDNA, which also gained a universal primer site by template switching. TCRdb re-analysed the 5' RACE reads in MiXCR, keeping a single row per CDR3 protein. Of roughly 260,000 distinct CDR3 sequences detected, 6.5% to 9% appear once; the ten largest clones hold over 5%. The data were taken from a study of identical twins. Overall study results and limits: In cord blood, abundant beta clonotypes had fewer insertions; memory showed no trend.

Germline V CDR1 and CDR2: SEHNR, FQNEAQ (reference sequence). The CDR3 is made up of 15 amino acids. The V and J ends lost 5 bases and 2 bases, in that order; junction bases with no gene match: 7. The same sample was also studied in work on yellow fever vaccine responses in identical twins. As that study records: Twins' vaccine T cell response reportedly gave the appearance of partial convergence and partial personalization.

The sequence derives from a woman between 18 and 30 years old in good health. The sample consisted of CD8+ T cells sorted from blood. The chain employs TRBV7-9 and TRBJ2-5; TRBD1 agrees at 8 bases. DNA for the CDR3: TGTGCCAGCAGCGCCCGGGACAGGAATCAAGAGACCCAGTACTTC. Encoded protein: CASSARDRNQETQYF.